Presented here are 17 T cell receptor beta chains from one specimen sequenced in a study of cytomegalovirus exposure and HLA in healthy donors. Repertoires were generated with immunoSEQ multiplex PCR, while TCRdb's copy carries only in-frame clones and drops some. The sample has roughly 310,000 clones, 70% to 90% seen once; the top ten hold around 0.88%. Sequencing was performed on PBMCs. These receptors were obtained from a man aged 30-40 years in good health and CMV-seronegative.

The chain carries TRBV4-3 and TRBJ1-2; the D is unclear. In germline, CDR1 is LGHNA, CDR2 YSLEER. Deletions cut 4 bases from V and 6 bases from J, with 27 bases between. The CDR3 is 18 residues long. CDR3 protein: CASSLSALGGHSENGYTF. CDR3 bases: TGCGCCAGCAGCCTCTCGGCGTTGGGAGGGCATTCGGAAAATGGCTACACCTTC.

The chain employs TRBV19 and TRBJ2-3; D possibly corresponds to TRBD2 (6 bases). Germline-derived CDR1 and CDR2 are LNHDA and SQIVND (reference sequence). The CDR3 contains 16 residues. Trimming shortened V by 3 bases and J by 1 base, and 14 bases separated the two germline ends. This CDR3 reads CASSINLAQRTDTQYF. CDR3 DNA sequence: TGTGCCAGTAGTATTAATCTAGCGCAACGCACAGATACGCAGTATTTT.

V is TRBV29-1 and J is TRBJ1-1, with TRBD1 matching 7 bases. CDR1 and CDR2 (germline): SQVTM, ANQGSEA. V gave up 0 bases and J gave up 4 bases; unmatched junction bases: 5. This CDR3 is built from 14 residues. As DNA, the CDR3 is TGCAGCGTTGAAGATGATTACAGGGGCACTGAAGCTTTCTTT. Protein: CSVEDDYRGTEAFF.

This clone was observed a single time. This chain links TRBV21-1 with TRBJ1-2; the table's D gene call, TRBD1, was not cross checked with the DNA. TRBV21-1 constitutes a pseudogene. The CDR3 totals 16 residues. The CDR3 sequence is CASSAVSGGTGYGYTF. CDR3 sequence (DNA): TGTGCCAGCAGCGCGGTATCAGGGGGAACTGGCTATGGCTACACCTTC.

The chain links TRBV19 to TRBJ2-2; TRBD1 agrees at 9 bases. The CDR3 consists of 16 residues. The junction had 6 bases not matched to a gene; V was cut back by 3 bases and J by 4 bases. CDR1 and CDR2 from the germline V gene are LNHDA and SQIVND (reference sequence). CDR3 sequence reads: CASSMGQGWATGELFF. DNA of the CDR3: TGTGCCAGTAGTATGGGACAGGGCTGGGCCACCGGGGAGCTGTTTTTT.

The chain joins TRBV5-8 to TRBJ2-7, with D maybe TRBD2 (5 bases). CDR1 is SGHTS and CDR2 is YDEGEE in the germline V gene. V dropped 4 bases and J dropped 1 base, with 12 bases sitting between them. The CDR3 is made up of 14 amino acids. CDR3 sequence reads: CASSPEGWSYEQYF. DNA of the CDR3: TGTGCCAGCAGCCCCGAGGGTTGGTCCTACGAGCAGTACTTC.

This clone has a handful of counts. The gene calls are TRBV7-9 and TRBJ2-7; 8 bases align to TRBD1. The trim removed 5 bases at V and 0 bases at J, leaving 6 bases unmatched. Germline assignment: CDR1 SEHNR and CDR2 FQNEAQ (reference sequence). The CDR3 totals 15 residues. The CDR3 nucleotides read TGTGCCAGCAGCCCACGGGACAGGAGCTCCTACGAGCAGTACTTC. It encodes CASSPRDRSSYEQYF.

The genes are TRBV5-1 and TRBJ2-7, with 10 bases aligning to TRBD2. V lost 5 bases, J lost 0 bases, and 11 bases stayed unmatched. The germline V gene encodes CDR1 SGHRS and CDR2 YFSETQ. This CDR3 region has 17 residues. CDR3 nucleotide sequence: TGCGCCAGCAGGAGTAGCGGGGGGTCGACCCTCTCCTACGAGCAGTACTTC. Protein product: CASRSSGGSTLSYEQYF.

The chain has TRBV5-1 and TRBJ1-3; tentative D call: TRBD1 (5 bases). V was cut by 4 bases and J by 0 bases, with 14 bases left in between. This CDR3 region has 16 residues. The germline V gene encodes CDR1 SGHRS and CDR2 YFSETQ. CDR3: CASSRLDTGSGNTIYF. The CDR3, as DNA: TGCGCCAGCAGCAGACTGGACACCGGCTCTGGAAACACCATATATTTT.

The J gene is TRBJ2-7, the V gene TRBV11-2; D might be TRBD1 (5 bases). Per germline, CDR1 SGHAT and CDR2 FQNNGV. The CDR3 is 15 residues long. V lost 5 bases, J lost 2 bases, and 16 bases lay in between. The CDR3 DNA sequence: TGTGCCAGCAGCCAACCTGGGGCAAACACCTACGAGCAGTACTTC. Encoded protein: CASSQPGANTYEQYF.

The CDR3 sequence: CASSQTGYTEAFF. For the CDR3, the DNA is TGTGCCAGTAGCCAGACGGGATACACTGAAGCTTTCTTT. J is TRBJ1-1 and V is TRBV19; D is unclear. The CDR3 sequence is 13 residues long. Germline CDR1 and CDR2: LNHDA and SQIVND (reference sequence). The V gene lost 6 bases and the J gene lost 3 bases, with 11 bases spanning the gap.

The chain couples TRBV5-1 to TRBJ1-1; D unclear. CDR3 length: 14 amino acids. Between the trimmed V and J ends, which lost 4 bases and 6 bases, there was a span of 16 bases. Germline V gene sequence: CDR1 SGHRS, CDR2 YFSETQ. The CDR3 reads CASSLGRVLSEAFF. The CDR3 DNA reads TGCGCCAGCAGCCTGGGGAGGGTACTCTCTGAAGCTTTCTTT. The full variable domain, completed using reference TRBV5-1 and TRBJ1-1, is KAGVTQTPRYLIKTRGQQVTLSCSPISGHRSVSWYQQTPGQGLQFLFEYFSETQRNKGNFPGRFSGRQFSNSRSEMNVSTLELGDSALYLCASSLGRVLSEAFFGQGTRLTVV.

The chain couples TRBV15 to TRBJ2-3; D not certain. The germline V gene has CDR1 LNHNV and CDR2 YYDKDF (reference sequence). This CDR3 is 15 amino acids long. V was pared by 0 bases and J by 2 bases, with 9 bases between. CDR3 sequence reads: CATSRDGGYTDTQYF. In DNA form, the CDR3 reads TGTGCCACCAGCAGAGACGGCGGATACACAGATACGCAGTATTTT. Full variable domain (outside the CDR3, taken from reference TRBV15 and TRBJ2-3): DAMVIQNPRYQVTQFGKPVTLSCSQTLNHNVMYWYQQKSSQAPKLLFHYYDKDFNNEADTPDNFQSRRPNTSFCFLDIRSPGLGDTAMYLCATSRDGGYTDTQYFGPGTRLTVL.

V and J are TRBV6-5 and TRBJ2-7; 8 bases are shared with TRBD1. The CDR3 sequence is 14 residues long. The germline V gene encodes CDR1 MNHEY and CDR2 SVGAGI. V lost 5 bases to trimming and J lost 7 bases; unmatched junction nucleotides: 10. In DNA, the CDR3 is TGTGCCAGCAGTAGAGAGACAGGGGTAGGAGAGCAGTACTTC. Its protein product is CASSRETGVGEQYF.

The rearrangement uses TRBV6-7 and TRBJ1-5, with D perhaps matching TRBD1 (6 bases). TRBV6-7 is labeled an ORF, and its function is uncertain. The CDR3 is 17 amino acids. V was trimmed by 0 bases and J by 3 bases, leaving 15 bases between them. CDR3 bases: TGTGCCAGCAGTTACTCGATCTGGCAGGGGTTCAATCAGCCCCAGCATTTT. Protein: CASSYSIWQGFNQPQHF.

The rearrangement links TRBV2 to TRBJ2-7; D gene uncertain. CDR1 and CDR2 from the germline V gene are SNHLY and FYNNEI. The V end was cut by 4 bases, the J end by 2 bases, with 6 bases between. CDR3 length equals 12 residues. The CDR3 reads CASSVSTYEQYF. The CDR3 DNA reads as TGTGCCAGCAGTGTGTCAACCTACGAGCAGTACTTC.

The rearrangement links TRBV4-3 to TRBJ1-2; 7 bases agree with TRBD1. The germline V gene has CDR1 LGHNA and CDR2 YSLEER. The CDR3 is made up of 15 amino acids. Germline trimming cut 0 bases from V and 4 bases from J; bases unmatched to any gene: 5. Here the CDR3 reads CASSQDRGGPYGYTF. CDR3 nucleotides: TGCGCCAGCAGCCAAGATCGAGGGGGCCCCTATGGCTACACCTTC.